A single sample is the source of the 14 T cell receptor beta chains below, sequenced in a study of tumor-infiltrating lymphocytes in primary liver carcinoma. Unsorted bulk tissue, about 18-31 mg of it, served as the source for co-extraction of RNA and DNA. TCR beta cDNA was prepared out of approximately 470 ng total RNA by means of a constant-region primer. Libraries of TCR beta came from three nested multiplex PCR rounds with slightly modified ARM-PCR. Investigators reported that the first two PCR rounds, at about 9 cycles each, used TRBV1-TRBV30 forward primers with a C-beta reverse primer. MiXCR was run by TCRdb on the multiplex PCR reads, yielding one entry per CDR3 protein. This repertoire shows some 130,000 distinct CDR3 sequences, around 70% found once; its top ten account for more than 8%. The sample consisted of tumor-adjacent normal liver tissue. The receptors shown here come from a woman in her sixties with primary liver carcinoma and hepatitis B virus infection.

V and J are TRBV12-5 and TRBJ2-1; D unresolved. The CDR3 sequence is 14 residues long. Per the germline V gene, CDR1 is LGHNT and CDR2 is FRNRAP. The ends were cut back, 3 bases at V and 4 bases at J, with 10 bases in the middle. Written as DNA, the CDR3 is TGTGCTAGTGGTTTCAAGGTGGCTTACAATGAGCAGTTCTTC. Residues: CASGFKVAYNEQFF.

Concerning this clonotype: The CDR3 carries no conserved terminal phenylalanine or tryptophan, so it likely arises from a read error. The DNA is omitted, as the CDR3 cannot be located on it reliably, and the CDR3 follows TCRdb's listing. The chain has TRBV11-1 and TRBJ2-1. Per germline, CDR1 SGHAT and CDR2 FQDESV (reference sequence). The CDR3 is made up of 13 amino acids, end residues included. The CDR3 here is CASSFGTDNVQFS.

On this clonotype itself: This may arise from a read error, as a much more abundant clone is one base away. The DNA of the CDR3 is TGTGCCTGGATCAGCCCCCGGACACGTAGCTACGAGCAGTACTTC. This codes for CAWISPRTRSYEQYF. This sequence joins TRBV30 and TRBJ2-7; the D gene is possibly TRBD1 (5 bases). Between the trimmed V and J ends, which lost 4 bases and 3 bases, there was a span of 19 bases. Per the germline V gene, CDR1 is GTSNPN and CDR2 is SVGIG (reference sequence). This CDR3 spans 15 amino acids.

In its sample, this clonotype was seen once. At one end, the junction sequence differs from germline, possibly due to a read error. The chain links TRBV28 to TRBJ1-5, with no clear D. CDR1 is MDHEN and CDR2 is SYDVKM in the germline V gene. The CDR3 loop spans 15 amino acids. This CDR3 reads CTSSFKRVSNQPQHF. Here the CDR3 DNA reads TGTACCAGCAGTTTCAAGAGGGTTAGCAATCAGCCCCAGCATTTT.

Remarks on this clonotype: A much larger clone is a single base away; this may be a read error. The chain couples TRBV5-8 to TRBJ2-3, with D hard to call. Germline V gives CDR1 SGHTS, CDR2 YDEGEE. The CDR3 loop spans 12 amino acids. Trimming cost V 6 bases and J 7 bases, with 12 bases left between them. The CDR3 DNA reads TGTGCCAGCACCGAGATGCGGTATACGCAGTATTTT. Its protein product is CASTEMRYTQYF.

This clonotype was found a few times. Since a much larger clone is just one base distant, this may be a read error. The gene calls are TRBV6-5 and TRBJ2-3; the match to TRBD1 covers 8 bases. Germline CDR1 is MNHEY and CDR2 is SVGAGI. The length of the CDR3 is 14 residues. The chain's CDR3 is CVSTRTGTTDTQYF. CDR3 nucleotide sequence: TGTGTCAGCACCAGGACAGGGACCACAGATACGCAGTATTTT.

Regarding this clonotype: A much larger clone differs by one base, so this may be a read error. This chain connects TRBV28 to TRBJ2-3; TRBD1 is a possible D gene (5 bases). The J call may be mistaken, given a closer DNA end match to TRBJ1-5. This CDR3 spans 13 amino acids. The germline CDR1 and CDR2 sequences are MDHEN and SYDVKM. The DNA for the CDR3 is TGTGCCAGCGGACGAGTGGCGACAGATACGCAGCATTTT. Protein product: CASGRVATDTQHF.

A few counts support this clonotype. CDR3 region: CASSPYVPPNTGELFF. The CDR3 bases are TGTGCCAGCAGTCCCTACGTGCCCCCGAACACCGGGGAGCTGTTTTTT. The chain recombines TRBV28 with TRBJ2-2; unclear D gene. The CDR3 loop spans 16 amino acids. Germline V CDR1 and CDR2: MDHEN, SYDVKM. V was pared by 5 bases and J by 0 bases, with 13 bases between.

As for this clonotype: Sequence at one end of the junction differs from germline and may be a read error. The rearrangement joins TRBV6-1 to TRBJ1-1; no firm D call. This CDR3 has 14 residues. Germline lookup yields CDR1 MNHNS and CDR2 SASEGT. CDR3 protein: CASTLRTGKTEAYF. The DNA for the CDR3 is TGTGCCAGCACCCTAAGGACGGGAAAAACTGAAGCTTACTTT.

A word on this clonotype: This CDR3 fails to terminate in the conserved phenylalanine or tryptophan, so it likely reflects a read error. This chain uses TRBV6-5 with TRBJ2-1; D gene ambiguous. Between the trimmed V and J ends, which lost 6 bases and 4 bases, there was a span of 13 bases. Germline CDR1 MNHEY, CDR2 SVGAGI. This CDR3 spans 14 amino acids. The CDR3 DNA reads as TGTGCCAGCAGCCTCACGCAGATATACAATGAGCAGTTCTCC. The encoded protein is CASSLTQIYNEQFS.

This chain connects TRBV6-5 to TRBJ2-4, with D possibly TRBD1 on 5 matching bases. Germline-derived CDR1 and CDR2 are MNHEY and SVGAGI. The CDR3 is 15 amino acids. Trimming took 9 bases from V and 3 from J, leaving 18 bases between them. CDR3 sequence reads: CASNKQGSDKNIQYF. The CDR3 DNA sequence: TGTGCCAGTAATAAGCAGGGTTCAGACAAAAACATTCAGTACTTC.

This clonotype was seen many times. The V and J genes are TRBV30 and TRBJ2-4, with D possibly being TRBD2 (5 bases). V was clipped by 2 bases and J by 1 base, with 21 bases between them. This CDR3 has 18 amino acids. Germline CDR1 reads GTSNPN; CDR2 reads SVGIG (reference sequence). DNA of the CDR3: TGTGCCTGGAGTCCCGGTGTCTCGGGGAATCCCGCCAAAAACATTCAGTACTTC. Its protein product is CAWSPGVSGNPAKNIQYF.

Note on this clonotype: A much larger clone lies one base from this, so it may be a read error. The J gene is TRBJ1-1, the V gene TRBV6-1, with TRBD1 matching 7 bases. Germline values: CDR1 MNHNS, CDR2 SASEGT. The CDR3 covers 14 residues. The V segment lost 3 bases and the J segment 6 bases; nucleotides outside the gene matches: 7. The chain's CDR3 is CASSDLQGPAEAFF. CDR3 DNA sequence: TGTGCCAGCAGTGACCTACAGGGGCCCGCTGAAGCTTTCTTT.

Turning to this clonotype: The conserved phenylalanine or tryptophan normally closing the CDR3 is absent here, so this likely arose from a read error. The gene calls are TRBV28 and TRBJ2-7; unclear D gene. In germline, CDR1 is MDHEN, CDR2 SYDVKM. V lost 3 bases to trimming and J lost 7 bases, with 25 bases between them. The CDR3 is 17 amino acids. CDR3 sequence: CASSFTTWAWAIREQYL. The CDR3 DNA sequence: TGTGCCAGCAGTTTCACGACATGGGCCTGGGCAATTAGGGAGCAGTACTTA.